This T cell receptor (beta chain) was identified during a study of CD8+CD57+ T cells in acquired aplastic anemia. The use of genomic DNA as template underpinned the TCR beta VDJ and CDR3 profiling. A single record per CDR3 protein comes from TCRdb applying MiXCR to the reads. The data contain 150,000 to 200,000 distinct CDR3 sequences, roughly 43% of them singletons. The sequenced patients had an expansion of CD8+CD57+ cells seen by flow cytometry. CDR1 and CDR2 from the germline V gene are LNHDA and SQIVND (reference sequence). The CDR3 length is 13 residues. With 7 bases clipped from V and 3 bases from J, the junction kept 5 bases outside the gene matches.

The receptor was isolated from a human donor with aplastic anemia. The chain combines TRBV19 with TRBJ1-2; TRBD1 matches 7 bases. The source material was sorted CD4+, CD8+, or CD8+CD57+ T cells (not recorded which) from PBMCs. The CDR3 region has the DNA TGTGCCAGTACCATGCAGGGGGACTATGGCTACACCTTC. This encodes CASTMQGDYGYTF.